This T cell receptor (beta chain) was profiled in a study of long-term antiretroviral therapy in people with HIV. Findings and limits, study-wide: ART-treated samples gained diversity yet remained below transplant donor controls.

Remarks on this clone: Antigen: not known.

With survey level as its setting, the immunoSEQ assay was v3.0. Assay used: immunoSEQ multiplex PCR; TCRdb lists only in-frame clones, some missing. The sample holds about 16,000 clones; approximately 79% are singletons and the top ten take 11%. Per individual, the PBMC samples numbered at least one pre-ART and at least two post-ART. Sequences were derived from unsorted PBMCs, sampled 2.3 years after starting antiretroviral therapy. This receptor was taken from a woman aged 40 to 49 with HIV.

DNA of the CDR3: TGCGCCAGCAGCGACCTTACGGGAGGCACTGAAGCTTTCTTT. It codes for CASSDLTGGTEAFF. The rearrangement links TRBV5-1 to TRBJ1-1; D remains unclear. V lost 4 bases to trimming and J lost 4 bases, with 14 bases between them. The CDR3 contains 14 residues. From germline, CDR1 is SGHRS and CDR2 YFSETQ.